The 29 T cell receptor beta chains given below trace back to one sample, sequenced in a study of OX40 agonist ivuxolimab in advanced cancers. TCRdb's copy holds only in-frame clones and misses some; the assay was immunoSEQ multiplex PCR. The profile covers tens of thousands of clones, with approximately 79% appearing a single time and roughly 3.7% taken by the ten largest. Sequencing used CD4+ or CD8+ T cells sorted from blood, obtained in a trial of the OX40 agonist ivuxolimab. The source is an adult with an advanced solid tumor such as melanoma, head and neck, liver or kidney cancer.

The V gene is TRBV2, the J gene TRBJ2-1; the match to TRBD2 covers 12 bases. Germline loops: CDR1 SNHLY, CDR2 FYNNEI. V gave up 3 bases and J gave up 6 bases; unmatched junction bases: 3. The CDR3 has 15 residues. For the CDR3, the DNA is TGTGCCAGCAGTGACGTGACTAGCGGGAGCAATGAGCAGTTCTTC. Translation gives CASSDVTSGSNEQFF.

This sequence joins TRBV6-5 and TRBJ2-7; D gene ambiguous. Germline V gene lookup returns CDR1 MNHEY and CDR2 SVGAGI. The CDR3 length is 15 residues. V was shortened by 0 bases and J by 0 bases, with 9 bases between the two germline ends. The CDR3 here is CASSYSASLSYEQYF. In DNA, the CDR3 is TGTGCCAGCAGTTACTCTGCTAGTCTCTCCTACGAGCAGTACTTC.

The chain is built from TRBV6-1 and TRBJ1-1; the D is unclear. The V and J ends lost 6 bases and 0 bases respectively, with 5 bases between them. In germline, CDR1 is MNHNS, CDR2 SASEGT. The CDR3 contains 12 residues. CDR3: CASSQMNTEAFF. CDR3 DNA sequence: TGTGCCAGCAGCCAGATGAACACTGAAGCTTTCTTT.

This chain uses TRBV5-1 with TRBJ2-1; no clear D. CDR3 length: 15 residues. V dropped 0 bases and J dropped 2 bases, with 9 bases sitting between them. The germline gives CDR1 SGHRS, CDR2 YFSETQ. CDR3 coding DNA: TGCGCCAGCAGCTTGGAAGGGTTAACCTACAATGAGCAGTTCTTC. It yields the protein CASSLEGLTYNEQFF.

This clone was seen more than once but under ten times. The chain links TRBV18 to TRBJ1-6, with a tentative D call TRBD1 (6 bases). The CDR3 is 16 residues long. The V end was cut by 5 bases, the J end by 3 bases, with 14 bases between. Germline lookup yields CDR1 KGHSH and CDR2 LQKENI. Here the CDR3 reads CASSLVARGYNSPLHF. The CDR3 bases are TGTGCCAGCTCATTAGTAGCCAGGGGCTATAATTCACCCCTCCACTTT.

The chain recombines TRBV7-2 with TRBJ2-1; 12 nucleotides line up with TRBD2. Germline-derived CDR1 and CDR2 are SGHTA and FQGNSA. CDR3 length: 15 amino acids. V was clipped by 5 bases and J by 9 bases; unmatched bases: 8. The CDR3 loop is CASSATSGGRGEQFF. The CDR3 DNA sequence: TGTGCCAGCAGCGCCACTAGCGGGGGGCGGGGTGAGCAGTTCTTC.

This chain joins TRBV5-8 and TRBJ1-1; D remains ambiguous. The CDR3 spans 13 residues. CDR1 SGHTS and CDR2 YDEGEE come from the germline V gene. The ends were cut back, 1 base at V and 1 base at J, with 5 bases in the middle. The CDR3 DNA is TGTGCCAGCAGCTTGAGTAAGAACACTGAAGCTTTCTTT. It codes for CASSLSKNTEAFF.

The chain carries TRBV15 and TRBJ2-7, with unresolved D. Looked up from germline, CDR1 is LNHNV and CDR2 is YYDKDF (reference sequence). The V gene lost 2 bases and the J gene lost 6 bases, with 8 bases spanning the gap. This CDR3 has 12 residues. The CDR3 DNA follows: TGTGCCACCAGCAGATTGTACGTCGAGCAGTACTTC. Translating it yields CATSRLYVEQYF.

The rearrangement links TRBV5-1 to TRBJ2-5, with D maybe TRBD2 (6 bases). V was cut by 0 bases and J by 4 bases, with 19 bases left in between. Germline V gene lookup returns CDR1 SGHRS and CDR2 YFSETQ. CDR3 length equals 17 residues. CDR3 protein: CASSLGALADNRETQYF. The CDR3 DNA reads TGCGCCAGCAGCTTGGGGGCGTTAGCGGACAATCGAGAGACCCAGTACTTC.

This clone was seen a few times. The gene calls are TRBV19 and TRBJ1-4, with unresolved D. V gave up 0 bases and J gave up 11 bases, with 4 bases separating them. CDR1 is LNHDA, CDR2 SQIVND, per germline (reference sequence). This CDR3 has 11 amino acids. CDR3 loop: CASSIEKKLFF. The CDR3 nucleotides are TGTGCCAGTAGTATAGAGAAGAAACTGTTTTTT.

This chain connects TRBV11-2 to TRBJ2-7; D gene uncertain. This CDR3 is built from 12 residues. V lost 7 bases to trimming and J lost 7 bases, with 14 bases between them. The germline CDR1 and CDR2 sequences are SGHAT and FQNNGV. CDR3 DNA sequence: TGTGCCAGCACTCATAGCCCGCGGGAGCAGTACTTC. It specifies CASTHSPREQYF.

The chain links TRBV27 to TRBJ2-7, with a weak D call TRBD2 (6 bases). From germline, CDR1 is MNHEY and CDR2 SMNVEV (reference sequence). V shed 7 bases and J shed 4 bases, with 17 bases lying between them. The CDR3 has 14 amino acids. The CDR3 DNA sequence: TGTGCCAGCAAACCGCGGGACCCTCGTTACGAGCAGTACTTC. The encoded protein is CASKPRDPRYEQYF.

The CDR3 protein is CSAKRGGALHF. The CDR3 DNA is TGCAGTGCTAAGAGGGGGGGGGCCCTCCACTTT. The chain employs TRBV20-1 and TRBJ1-6, with D possibly matching TRBD1 (6 bases). The CDR3 covers 11 residues. CDR1 is DFQATT and CDR2 is SNEGSKA in the germline V gene (reference sequence). Trimming shortened V by 4 bases and J by 14 bases, and 12 bases separated the two germline ends.

The genes are TRBV7-2 and TRBJ2-7; D not certain. V lost 5 bases and J lost 0, with 5 bases in between. The CDR3 covers 12 residues. Germline lookup yields CDR1 SGHTA and CDR2 FQGNSA. The DNA of the CDR3 is TGTGCCAGCAGCCCCAGCTCCTACGAGCAGTACTTC. Amino acids: CASSPSSYEQYF.

The chain couples TRBV21-1 to TRBJ2-5; TRBD1 reflects the table's D call only, with no check against the DNA. TRBV21-1 is described as a pseudogene. The CDR3 sequence is 16 residues long. CDR3 in DNA: TGTGCCAGCAGCTTAGCCGGGACAGGGGGACAAGAGACCCAGTACTTC. Translated: CASSLAGTGGQETQYF.

The genes are TRBV27 and TRBJ2-7, with 8 bases that match TRBD1. The CDR3 has 17 residues. V was clipped by 2 bases and J by 2 bases; unmatched bases: 11. The germline V gene encodes CDR1 MNHEY and CDR2 SMNVEV (reference sequence). As DNA, the CDR3 is TGTGCCAGCAGTTTAGCCACCGGGACAGGCCATACCTACGAGCAGTACTTC. Its translation is CASSLATGTGHTYEQYF.

This clone was picked up a small number of times. CDR3 sequence: CASSVGSRGSPLHF. The CDR3 DNA reads TGTGCCAGCAGTGTCGGCAGCCGAGGGTCACCCCTCCACTTT. The V and J genes are TRBV2 and TRBJ1-6; no clear D. Germline-derived CDR1 and CDR2 are SNHLY and FYNNEI. V shed 4 bases and J shed 10 bases, with 14 bases lying between them. The CDR3 runs 14 residues. Together with reference TRBV2 and TRBJ1-6, the CDR3 gives the full variable domain: EPEVTQTPSHQVTQMGQEVILRCVPISNHLYFYWYRQILGQKVEFLVSFYNNEISEKSEIFDDQFSVERPDGSNFTLKIRSTKLEDSAMYFCASSVGSRGSPLHFGNGTRLTVT.

The rearrangement uses TRBV5-1 and TRBJ2-5; 7 positions agree with TRBD2. There are 14 residues in the CDR3. J gave up 5 bases and V 1 base, and 5 bases lay outside the gene matches. The germline V gene has CDR1 SGHRS and CDR2 YFSETQ. The CDR3 nucleotides are TGCGCCAGCAGCTTGTTCGGGGGAGGGGAGACCCAGTACTTC. Translated, it gives CASSLFGGGETQYF.

The V call is TRBV15, the J call TRBJ2-7, with TRBD2 matching over 7 bases. The V segment lost 1 base and the J segment 3 bases; nucleotides outside the gene matches: 9. Per germline, CDR1 LNHNV and CDR2 YYDKDF (reference sequence). The CDR3 has 16 amino acids. CDR3: CATSRAGRDYLYEQYF. Written as DNA, the CDR3 is TGTGCCACCAGCAGAGCAGGACGGGACTATCTCTACGAGCAGTACTTC. Combining the CDR3 with reference TRBV15 and TRBJ2-7 gives the whole variable domain DAMVIQNPRYQVTQFGKPVTLSCSQTLNHNVMYWYQQKSSQAPKLLFHYYDKDFNNEADTPDNFQSRRPNTSFCFLDIRSPGLGDTAMYLCATSRAGRDYLYEQYFGPGTRLTVT.

The chain is built from TRBV13 and TRBJ1-1, with D perhaps matching TRBD1 (6 bases). The CDR3 is made up of 16 amino acids. Deletions cut 6 bases from V and 0 bases from J, with 17 bases between. Germline loops: CDR1 PRHDT, CDR2 FYEKMQ (reference sequence). As DNA, the CDR3 is TGTGCCAGCAGGCCGGGGACACCTGCCCTGAACACTGAAGCTTTCTTT. Translation: CASRPGTPALNTEAFF.

This chain joins TRBV7-2 and TRBJ2-7, with unresolved D. Trimming took off 1 base at V and 6 bases at J, with 16 bases between the two ends. The CDR3 length is 15 residues. Germline V CDR1 and CDR2: SGHTA, FQGNSA. The CDR3 region has the DNA TGTGCCAGCAGCTTAGGGCCGGAACTTAATGGCGAGCAGTACTTC. Encoded protein: CASSLGPELNGEQYF.

The chain joins TRBV9 to TRBJ2-2, with 9 bases aligning to TRBD2. Losses at the gene ends were 0 bases for V and 7 bases for J; bases not matched to a gene: 13. The CDR3 consists of 18 residues. Germline V gene sequence: CDR1 SGDLS, CDR2 YYNGEE. The DNA for the CDR3 is TGTGCCAGCAGCGTAGCTACAAACCTAGCGGGATTTGTCGGGGAGCTGTTTTTT. This sequence encodes CASSVATNLAGFVGELFF.

V usage is TRBV7-2 and J usage is TRBJ1-2; 10 bases match TRBD1. The germline CDR1 and CDR2 sequences are SGHTA and FQGNSA. Losses at the gene ends were 3 bases for V and 5 bases for J; bases not matched to a gene: 3. This CDR3 is 14 amino acids long. The DNA for the CDR3 is TGTGCCAGCAGCTTGGTGGGACAGGGGTATGGCTACACCTTC. This sequence encodes CASSLVGQGYGYTF.

The rearrangement joins TRBV18 to TRBJ2-1; 8 bases match TRBD2. This CDR3 spans 17 amino acids. CDR1 is KGHSH, CDR2 LQKENI, per germline. The J segment lost 4 bases and the V segment lost 4 bases, leaving 12 bases of the junction unmatched. The DNA for the CDR3 is TGTGCCAGCTCACTGACCCTTTCGGGAGGGCCGTACAATGAGCAGTTCTTC. Its translation: CASSLTLSGGPYNEQFF. The complete variable domain, with remaining parts taken from reference TRBV18 and TRBJ2-1, reads NAGVMQNPRHLVRRRGQEARLRCSPMKGHSHVYWYRQLPEEGLKFMVYLQKENIIDESGMPKERFSAEFPKEGPSILRIQQVVRGDSAAYFCASSLTLSGGPYNEQFFGPGTRLTVL.

The chain joins TRBV7-3 to TRBJ2-3, with D perhaps TRBD1 or TRBD2 (5 bases each). Trimming shortened V by 2 bases and J by 3 bases, and 9 bases separated the two germline ends. Germline V gives CDR1 SGHTA, CDR2 FQGTGA. The CDR3 is 14 amino acids. CDR3 bases: TGTGCCAGCAGCTTAGGGGGTTGGACAGATACGCAGTATTTT. Its protein is CASSLGGWTDTQYF.

This chain uses TRBV19 with TRBJ1-1, with a tentative D call TRBD1 (5 bases). Trimming pared 10 bases from V and 2 bases from J, leaving 23 bases between. The CDR3 contains 16 residues. Germline CDR1 reads LNHDA; CDR2 reads SQIVND (reference sequence). DNA of the CDR3: TGTGCCACCAGTCTTCGTGGGGCAGAGTCCAACACTGAAGCTTTCTTT. As protein: CATSLRGAESNTEAFF.

The V call is TRBV5-1, the J call TRBJ1-5, with 9 bases identical to TRBD1. This CDR3 is built from 15 residues. V was clipped by 0 bases and J by 7 bases; unmatched bases: 5. From germline, CDR1 is SGHRS and CDR2 YFSETQ. This chain's CDR3 is CASSLDGQGRQPQHF. Written as DNA, the CDR3 is TGCGCCAGCAGCTTGGACGGACAGGGGAGGCAGCCCCAGCATTTT. The entire variable domain, with the rest obtained from reference TRBV5-1 and TRBJ1-5, is as follows: KAGVTQTPRYLIKTRGQQVTLSCSPISGHRSVSWYQQTPGQGLQFLFEYFSETQRNKGNFPGRFSGRQFSNSRSEMNVSTLELGDSALYLCASSLDGQGRQPQHFGDGTRLSIL.

The rearrangement uses TRBV5-6 and TRBJ2-7; D gene ambiguous. The CDR3 covers 13 residues. Germline V gives CDR1 SGHDT, CDR2 YYEEEE. Trimming left V 1 base short and J 1 base short, with 6 bases between. CDR3 protein: CASSLLQSYEQYF. CDR3 in DNA: TGTGCCAGCAGCTTGTTGCAATCCTACGAGCAGTACTTC.

CDR3 DNA: TGTGCCAGCAGTGGGCCGGGACTAGAAGGTACGCAGTATTTT. Protein product: CASSGPGLEGTQYF. The V and J genes are TRBV5-4 and TRBJ2-3; 8 nucleotides agree with TRBD2. V lost 5 bases and J lost 8; bases outside the gene matches: 10. Germline loops: CDR1 SGHNT, CDR2 YYREEE (reference sequence). The CDR3 length is 14 residues. The variable domain in full, completed from reference TRBV5-4 and TRBJ2-3, reads ETGVTQSPTHLIKTRGQQVTLRCSSQSGHNTVSWYQQALGQGPQFIFQYYREEENGRGNFPPRFSGLQFPNYSSELNVNALELDDSALYLCASSGPGLEGTQYFGPGTRLTVL.